Below, 2 T cell receptor beta chains from the same sample are listed, as sequenced in a study of CXCR3-negative and CXCR3-positive naive CD8 T cells. Each TRB cDNA library was prepared by 5' RACE (with UMI labels). TCRdb reprocessed the 5' RACE reads, keeping one entry per CDR3 protein, no DNA. The specimen's table records some 56,000 distinct CDR3 sequences. The source material was memory CD8+ T cells from blood. The receptors were sampled from a human donor in good health. Some clones in this sample may be carry-over from other donors' samples.

This sequence joins TRBV12-5 and TRBJ2-1; TCRdb lists TRBD1, though no DNA is available to test this call. This CDR3 is 13 amino acids long. The germline V gene has CDR1 LGHNT and CDR2 FRNRAP. This chain's CDR3 is CASGLEGDNEQFF.

The chain employs TRBV14 and TRBJ2-7; the TCRdb call, TRBD2, lacks DNA for checking. The CDR3 loop spans 14 amino acids. The V gene's germline CDR1 is SGHDN and CDR2 FVKESK. The CDR3 here is CASSPRDGSYEQYF. The variable domain in full, completed from reference TRBV14 and TRBJ2-7, reads EAGVTQFPSHSVIEKGQTVTLRCDPISGHDNLYWYRRVMGKEIKFLLHFVKESKQDESGMPNNRFLAERTGGTYSTLKVQPAELEDSGVYFCASSPRDGSYEQYFGPGTRLTVT.